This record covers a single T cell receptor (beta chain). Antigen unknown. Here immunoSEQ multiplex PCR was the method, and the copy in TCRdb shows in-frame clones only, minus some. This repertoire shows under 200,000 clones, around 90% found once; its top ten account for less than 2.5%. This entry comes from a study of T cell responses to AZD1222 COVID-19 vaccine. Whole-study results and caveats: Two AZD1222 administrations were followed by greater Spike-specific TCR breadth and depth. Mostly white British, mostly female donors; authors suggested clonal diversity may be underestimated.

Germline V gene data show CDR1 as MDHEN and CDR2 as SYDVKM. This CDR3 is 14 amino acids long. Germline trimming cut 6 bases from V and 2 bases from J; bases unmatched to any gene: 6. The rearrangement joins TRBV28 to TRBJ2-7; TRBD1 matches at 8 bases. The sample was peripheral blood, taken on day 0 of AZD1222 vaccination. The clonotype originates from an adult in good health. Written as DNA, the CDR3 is TGTGCCAGCAGCCCGGGACAGGACACCTACGAGCAGTACTTC. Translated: CASSPGQDTYEQYF.